A single sample gave rise to the 8 T cell receptor beta chains below, sequenced in a study of Graves' ophthalmopathy and Graves' hyperthyroidism. Beta-chain TCR CDR3 regions were amplified from RNA transcripts. An initial RT-PCR round employing HTBI primers preceded a second-round multiplex PCR. TCRdb processed the multiplex PCR reads anew with MiXCR; each CDR3 protein has one entry. The data show about 1.2 million distinct CDR3 sequences, with about 35% seen just once and 11% held by the top ten. Source material: peripheral blood or thyroid tissue (not recorded which). The receptors were gathered from an adult man with Graves' hyperthyroidism.

This clonotype was seen repeatedly, ten times or more. The CDR3 is CSATTGGAGAFF. As DNA, the CDR3 is TGCAGTGCCACGACAGGGGGCGCGGGAGCTTTCTTT. The chain recombines TRBV20-1 with TRBJ1-1, with 10 bases aligning to TRBD1. V gave up 6 bases and J gave up 10 bases; unmatched junction bases: 8. This CDR3 region has 12 residues. Germline-derived CDR1 and CDR2 are DFQATT and SNEGSKA (reference sequence).

The sample holds a few counts of this clonotype. This chain joins TRBV5-1 and TRBJ2-7; D tentatively reads TRBD1 or TRBD2 (5 bases each). The germline V gene encodes CDR1 SGHRS and CDR2 YFSETQ. The V and J ends lost 6 bases and 1 base respectively, with 17 bases between them. The CDR3 covers 15 residues. The chain's CDR3 is CASIPGPGSSYEQYF. The CDR3 DNA reads as TGCGCCAGCATCCCGGGACCCGGATCTTCCTACGAGCAGTACTTC.

This clonotype has only a few counts. The CDR3 protein is CSVDAGTATDTQYF. The CDR3 DNA follows: TGCAGCGTTGACGCCGGGACAGCAACAGATACGCAGTATTTT. The V gene is TRBV29-1, the J gene TRBJ2-3; TRBD1 matches 7 bases. The CDR3 totals 14 residues. V lost 3 bases and J lost 3; bases outside the gene matches: 6. Germline V gene lookup returns CDR1 SQVTM and CDR2 ANQGSEA.

The chain is built from TRBV9 and TRBJ2-7; 9 bases fit TRBD1. The CDR3 consists of 14 residues. Losses at the gene ends were 4 bases for V and 5 bases for J; bases not matched to a gene: 7. Germline V gives CDR1 SGDLS, CDR2 YYNGEE. CDR3 nucleotide sequence: TGTGCCAGCAGCTTACAGGGGGCCTTGGACGAGCAGTACTTC. This sequence encodes CASSLQGALDEQYF.

Concerning this clonotype itself: A single base separates this from a much larger clone, so it may be a read error. V and J are TRBV7-9 and TRBJ2-7; D may be TRBD1 (6 bases). CDR3 length: 15 amino acids. Looked up from germline, CDR1 is SEHNR and CDR2 is FQNEAQ (reference sequence). CDR3 coding DNA: TGTGCCAGCAGCTCCACAGGGTTTAGTGACTACGAGCAGTGCTTC. Translated: CASSSTGFSDYEQCF.

V gene TRBV5-5 combines with J gene TRBJ1-5; D is ambiguous. The V gene's germline CDR1 is SGHKS and CDR2 YYEKEE (reference sequence). The V gene lost 0 bases and the J gene lost 1 base, with 8 bases spanning the gap. The CDR3 is 15 residues long. CDR3 DNA sequence: TGTGCCAGCAGCTTGGGAGACATGAGCAATCAGCCCCAGCATTTT. It is translated as CASSLGDMSNQPQHF.

This clonotype showed up just once. In DNA form, the CDR3 reads TGTGCCAGTAGTACTCTGGGGGGCCGGAATCAGCCCCAGCATTTT. It translates to CASSTLGGRNQPQHF. The rearrangement joins TRBV7-9 to TRBJ1-5, with D perhaps TRBD1 (6 bases). V gave up 9 bases and J gave up 4 bases, with 19 bases separating them. Germline CDR1 SEHNR, CDR2 FQNEAQ (reference sequence). The CDR3 spans 15 residues.

The V call is TRBV4-2, the J call TRBJ2-7; no definite D call. The CDR3 loop spans 14 amino acids. The germline V and J ends were trimmed by 0 bases and 2 bases, with 8 bases remaining between them. Per the germline V gene, CDR1 is LGHNA and CDR2 is YNFKEQ. The CDR3 DNA reads TGTGCCAGCAGCCAAGATAGCTCCGCCTACGAGCAGTACTTC. Its translation is CASSQDSSAYEQYF.